These 11 T cell receptor beta chains were all obtained from the same sample, sequenced in a study of response to subunit inactivated influenza vaccine. A single record per CDR3 protein comes from TCRdb applying MiXCR to the RT-PCR reads. The sample comprises about 650,000 distinct CDR3 sequences, around 15% of which are singletons, and less than 8.5% rests with the top ten. The sequencing here drew on PBMCs from blood, taken 14 to 15 days before vaccination. Receptors originate from a man aged 45 to 65 who received an inactivated influenza vaccine.

In this sample, this clonotype turned up a few times. V is TRBV7-6 and J is TRBJ2-1, with TRBD2 identical over 10 bases. CDR1 and CDR2 (germline): SGHVS, FNYEAQ. The CDR3 is made up of 15 amino acids. Trimming cost V 1 base and J 4 bases; bases outside gene matches: 1. For the CDR3, the DNA is TGTGCCAGCAGCTTAGAGCGGGGGGGTTACAATGAGCAGTTCTTC. It encodes CASSLERGGYNEQFF.

The chain carries TRBV20-1 and TRBJ1-2, with 8 bases aligning to TRBD1. This CDR3 region has 12 residues. Germline lookup yields CDR1 DFQATT and CDR2 SNEGSKA (reference sequence). V trimming: 7 bases; J trimming: 3 bases; junction bases outside the gene matches: 4. Written as DNA, the CDR3 is TGCAGTGGCGCAGGGGGCCACTATGGCTACACCTTC. Translating gives CSGAGGHYGYTF.

A word on this clonotype: A much bigger clone sits one base away, suggesting this may be a read error. The rearrangement links TRBV5-1 to TRBJ2-1; D possibly corresponds to TRBD1 (6 bases). V dropped 1 base and J dropped 7 bases, with 18 bases sitting between them. CDR1 is SGHRS and CDR2 is YFSETQ in the germline V gene. This CDR3 region has 16 residues. CDR3 in DNA: TGCGCCAGCAGCTTGTCCCTCAGAGGGGGTAGGAATGAGCAGTTCTTC. Translation gives CASSLSLRGGRNEQFF.

This clonotype was counted ten times or more. V and J are TRBV12-3 or TRBV12-4 and TRBJ2-1; 13 bases fit TRBD2. There are 14 residues in the CDR3. V lost 7 bases and J lost 5; bases outside the gene matches: 2. CDR3 protein: CASKGTSGDNEQFF. CDR3 in DNA: TGTGCCAGCAAAGGGACTAGCGGGGACAATGAGCAGTTCTTC.

The chain is built from TRBV6-1 and TRBJ2-5, with TRBD2 matching 7 bases. CDR1 and CDR2 (germline): MNHNS, SASEGT. CDR3 length: 16 residues. Germline trimming cut 0 bases from V and 1 base from J; bases unmatched to any gene: 5. CDR3 loop: CASSEARGGVQETQYF. The CDR3 DNA is TGTGCCAGCAGTGAAGCACGGGGAGGGGTCCAAGAGACCCAGTACTTC.

This clonotype has a handful of counts. The CDR3 DNA reads as TGTGCCAGCAGTTCTTACCCGGGACAGGGCGGAGAAAAGACCCAGTACTTC. It yields the protein CASSSYPGQGGEKTQYF. The rearrangement links TRBV14 to TRBJ2-5; 9 positions match TRBD1. From germline, CDR1 is SGHDN and CDR2 FVKESK. CDR3 size: 17 residues. Trimming at V came to 6 bases and at J to 6 bases, leaving 17 bases not matched to a gene.

This clonotype was seen at least ten times. This chain joins TRBV28 and TRBJ2-1; perhaps TRBD2 as D (6 bases). The CDR3 runs to 13 residues. The germline V gene has CDR1 MDHEN and CDR2 SYDVKM. The V end lost 6 bases, the J end lost 0 bases, and 6 bases lay between the germline ends. The DNA for the CDR3 is TGTGCCAGCAGGGGAGGCTCCTACAATGAGCAGTTCTTC. Its translation is CASRGGSYNEQFF.

This clonotype was detected ten times or more. The chain employs TRBV6-5 and TRBJ2-7; D possibly corresponds to TRBD1 (5 bases). There are 13 residues in the CDR3. Trimming left V 2 bases short and J 1 base short, with 6 bases between. The germline V gene has CDR1 MNHEY and CDR2 SVGAGI. CDR3 DNA sequence: TGTGCCAGCAGTTACCAGGGTTCCTACGAGCAGTACTTC. Protein product: CASSYQGSYEQYF.

This clonotype has at least ten counts. The chain combines TRBV29-1 with TRBJ2-1; 10 bases align to TRBD2. The CDR3 has 15 residues. V lost 6 bases, J lost 1 base, and 6 bases stayed unmatched. Germline-derived CDR1 and CDR2 are SQVTM and ANQGSEA. The CDR3 DNA reads TGCAGCGTGAGAGGACTAGCGGATTCCTACAATGAGCAGTTCTTC. Amino acid sequence: CSVRGLADSYNEQFF.

This clonotype showed up many times. J is TRBJ2-4 and V is TRBV6-5; no reliable D call. V was trimmed by 5 bases and J by 7 bases, leaving 6 bases between them. CDR3 length equals 11 residues. Germline V lookup: CDR1 MNHEY, CDR2 SVGAGI. The DNA of the CDR3 is TGTGCCAGCAGTGACAAGAACATTCAGTACTTC. This codes for CASSDKNIQYF.

This clonotype occurred many times. The rearrangement joins TRBV6-4 to TRBJ1-1, with D unclear. The CDR3 consists of 13 residues. Germline V CDR1 and CDR2: MRHNA, SNTAGT. Trimming took off 6 bases at V and 0 bases at J, with 8 bases between the two ends. The DNA of the CDR3 is TGTGCCAGCAGGTTAGGGTTGAACACTGAAGCTTTCTTT. It is translated as CASRLGLNTEAFF.